This T cell receptor (beta chain) was sequenced in a study of coeliac disease. The wider study: Without high-resolution HLA typing, biased TRBV7-2 usage was examined as a proof of principle.

Regarding the study as a whole: Active celiac intraepithelial and lamina propria samples had lower TRB and TRG clonality than control samples. TRB repertoires were largely private, with most amino acid sequences found in only one sample.

In this sample, this clone turned up once. Its antigen remains unidentified. Trimming left V 4 bases short and J 7 bases short, with 11 bases between. CDR3 length: 13 residues. The germline CDR1 and CDR2 sequences are MRHNA and SNTAGT. Some clones are missing from TCRdb's copy, which holds only in-frame ones; the method was immunoSEQ multiplex PCR. This table has 2,500 to 3,500 clones, less than 75% appearing once. The receptor was derived from a man older than 75 without celiac disease. Sample: lymphocytes from the gut lamina propria. The chain is built from TRBV6-4 and TRBJ1-5; D not certain. The chain's CDR3 is CASSAGEGQPQHF. DNA of the CDR3: TGTGCCAGCAGTGCCGGGGAAGGGCAGCCCCAGCATTTT.